This TCR beta chain emerged from a study of blood T cell repertoires in COVID-19. Looking at the study overall: The United States, Italy and Spain were the sources of the acute and convalescent COVID-19 samples.

This clone was detected only once. The CDR3 covers 16 residues. Trimming at V came to 4 bases and at J to 2 bases, leaving 6 bases not matched to a gene. Germline assignment: CDR1 SNHLY and CDR2 FYNNEI. Per the authors' pipeline: Counts of nucleated cells, estimated from reference gene primer amplification, were obtained. Sequencing used immunoSEQ multiplex PCR; TCRdb keeps in-frame clones, though not all of them. The V and J calls and clone size are taken from that table; D and trimming were inferred from the DNA. Here the sample spans some 130,000 clones, approximately 86% being singletons. V is TRBV2 and J is TRBJ1-4; 8 bases are a match to TRBD1. Sequenced input: peripheral blood. This TCR came from a woman aged 70-85 years with COVID-19, enrolled during active disease. The CDR3 sequence is CASSGTGGRTNEKLFF. The CDR3 bases are TGTGCCAGCAGTGGTACAGGGGGAAGGACTAATGAAAAACTGTTTTTT.